This T cell receptor (beta chain) was identified during a study of beta chain features in type 1 diabetes. Across the study: When patients were set against healthy donors, age, gender and cell yields were similar. Investigators examined approximately 110,000,000 sorted cells across all samples.

On this clone itself: What it binds is unknown.

The germline V and J ends were trimmed by 7 bases and 2 bases, with 15 bases remaining between them. Germline lookup yields CDR1 MNHEY and CDR2 SVGAGI. The CDR3 is 14 residues long. Overall study findings and caveats: Significant though moderate, a shortening of TCRB CDR3s appeared in all four CD4+ subsets of Type 1 diabetes patients.

All of the isolated RNA was reverse transcribed, so expressed TCRB transcripts were sequenced. TCRdb's table, derived via immunoSEQ multiplex PCR, lists solely in-frame clones and lacks some. Among roughly 140,000 clones listed, under 13% were seen once. This receptor was obtained from a young man with type 1 diabetes. The chain couples TRBV6-5 to TRBJ2-7; D call uncertain. Material for sequencing was central memory CD4+ T cells from blood. Here the CDR3 reads CASTPRQDTYEQYF. The CDR3 DNA follows: TGTGCCAGCACCCCCCGGCAGGATACCTACGAGCAGTACTTC.